This is a list of T cell receptor beta chains from one sample in a study of Graves' ophthalmopathy and Graves' hyperthyroidism. TCRdb reprocessed the multiplex PCR reads with MiXCR, giving one entry per CDR3 protein. The data show under 400,000 distinct CDR3 sequences, roughly a sixth seen once. The sample taken for sequencing was peripheral blood. These TCRs come from an adult man with Graves' ophthalmopathy. CDR3s include the opening cysteine and the closing phenylalanine or tryptophan. D genes are given only for firm matches. For some rows the clone size is stated as once, few or many, or as a class when expanded; others skip it.

clone_size d_call j_call v_call cdr3_aa cdr3_nt
many TRBD1 TRBJ2-7 TRBV24-1 CATSDPRGTGSYEQYF TGTGCCACCAGTGACCCCCGAGGGACAGGGTCATACGAGCAGTACTTC
many NA TRBJ1-6 TRBV19 CASRGYNSPLHF TGTGCCAGCAGGGGCTATAATTCACCCCTCCACTTT
many NA TRBJ2-7 TRBV2 CASSVDYEQYF TGTGCCAGCAGTGTAGACTACGAGCAGTACTTC
many NA TRBJ1-5 TRBV5-4 CASSTAKLKQGRRIYGQPQHF TGTGCCAGCAGCACCGCCAAGCTCAAGCAGGGACGCCGTATATATGGTCAGCCCCAGCATTTT
many NA TRBJ1-2 TRBV7-8 CASSLRQELNYGYTF TGTGCCAGCAGCTTAAGACAGGAACTTAACTATGGCTACACCTTC
many TRBD1 TRBJ2-4 TRBV7-9 CASSSTIGTGVAKNIQYF TGTGCCAGCAGCTCCACTATCGGGACAGGGGTGGCCAAAAACATTCAGTACTTC
many NA TRBJ1-2 TRBV30 CAFEGGYGYTF TGTGCCTTCGAGGGGGGCTATGGCTACACCTTC
NA TRBD1 TRBJ1-5 TRBV20-1 CSARVDREKGQPQHF TGCAGTGCTAGAGTTGACAGGGAGAAGGGGCAGCCCCAGCATTTT
many NA TRBJ1-2 TRBV19 CASSMGEGYTF TGTGCCAGTAGTATGGGGGAAGGCTACACCTTC
many NA TRBJ2-2 TRBV9 CASSVVSATNTGELFF TGTGCCAGCAGCGTAGTAAGCGCCACGAACACCGGGGAGCTGTTTTTT
many NA TRBJ2-7 TRBV6-2/TRBV6-3 CASTNPDGSYEQYF TGTGCCAGCACCAACCCGGACGGGAGCTACGAGCAGTACTTC
many NA TRBJ1-5 TRBV10-3 CAISESLLGSQPQHF TGTGCCATCAGTGAGTCTTTATTGGGGAGTCAGCCCCAGCATTTT
many NA TRBJ2-7 TRBV30 CAWSVSRSHEQYF TGTGCCTGGAGTGTGTCAAGGTCCCACGAGCAGTACTTC
many TRBD2 TRBJ2-7 TRBV29-1 CSVLRLAGGLYEQYF TGCAGCGTCCTTCGACTAGCGGGAGGTCTTTACGAGCAGTACTTC
many NA TRBJ2-5 TRBV11-1 CASSPQEYQETQYF TGTGCCAGCAGCCCCCAGGAGTACCAAGAGACCCAGTACTTC
many NA TRBJ1-1 TRBV30 CAWSSIGPPSEAFF TGTGCCTGGAGTTCCATCGGACCCCCGTCTGAAGCTTTCTTT
once TRBD1 TRBJ1-1 TRBV6-1 CASSEEDRGMNTEAFF TGTGCCAGCAGTGAAGAGGACAGGGGGATGAACACTGAAGCTTTCTTT
many NA TRBJ2-7 TRBV11-2 CASLSPDGNYEQYF TGTGCCAGCCTTTCTCCAGATGGTAACTACGAGCAGTACTTC
NA NA TRBJ2-7 TRBV6-4 CASGRAHSYEQYF TGTGCCAGCGGAAGAGCGCATTCCTACGAGCAGTACTTC
many TRBD2 TRBJ2-5 TRBV6-5 CASSYRLAEKSETQYF TGTGCCAGCAGTTACCGACTAGCGGAGAAGAGCGAGACCCAGTACTTC
once NA TRBJ1-5 TRBV27 CASRDDERSNQPQHF TGTGCCAGCAGGGACGACGAAAGGTCTAATCAGCCCCAGCATTTT
many NA TRBJ2-5 TRBV28 CASPAGLRTQYF TGTGCCAGCCCGGCAGGGTTGAGGACCCAGTACTTC
many NA TRBJ2-5 TRBV27 CASSLGEHSRETQYF TGTGCCAGCAGTTTAGGCGAGCACAGTCGAGAGACCCAGTACTTC
many TRBD1 TRBJ2-7 TRBV19 CASRPRGQSYEQYF TGTGCCAGTCGCCCCAGGGGACAGTCATACGAGCAGTACTTC
many TRBD1 TRBJ1-6 TRBV20-1 CSARDQGQKKSPLHF TGCAGTGCTAGAGATCAGGGACAGAAGAAATCACCCCTCCACTTT
many TRBD2 TRBJ2-5 TRBV5-1 CASSLTAGPLQETQYF TGCGCCAGCAGCTTGACAGCGGGGCCCCTCCAAGAGACCCAGTACTTC
many TRBD1 TRBJ2-5 TRBV5-5 CASSARQGGYETQYF TGTGCCAGCAGCGCGAGACAGGGGGGTTACGAGACCCAGTACTTC
NA TRBD2 TRBJ2-7 TRBV7-2 CASSLNWGGYEQYF TGTGCCAGCAGCCTCAATTGGGGGGGCTACGAGCAGTACTTC
many NA TRBJ1-6 TRBV4-1 CASSQDRETGFSPLHF TGCGCCAGCAGCCAAGACCGAGAAACAGGGTTCTCACCCCTCCACTTT
many NA TRBJ2-7 TRBV11-2 CASTLETKPYF TGTGCCAGCACCCTGGAAACTAAGCCGTACTTC
NA TRBD1 TRBJ1-2 TRBV7-8 CASSSRTGTNYGYTF TGTGCCAGCAGCTCCCGGACAGGGACGAACTATGGCTACACCTTC
NA TRBD2 TRBJ2-7 TRBV6-1 CASSPPTSGASYEQYF TGTGCCAGCAGCCCACCGACTAGCGGGGCCTCCTACGAGCAGTACTTC
NA NA TRBJ2-5 TRBV28 CASRPTTGLLEETQYF TGTGCCAGCAGACCCACGACAGGACTCTTAGAAGAGACCCAGTACTTC
many NA TRBJ2-5 TRBV30 CAWSVMGAGSQETQYF TGTGCCTGGAGTGTAATGGGGGCCGGGTCGCAAGAGACCCAGTACTTC
many NA TRBJ1-5 TRBV20-1 CSATIGRYSNQPQHF TGCAGTGCTACGATCGGACGGTATAGCAATCAGCCCCAGCATTTT
many NA TRBJ2-7 TRBV9 CASSVVSGRSGSSYEQYF TGTGCCAGCAGCGTAGTGTCTGGTAGGTCTGGGAGCTCCTACGAGCAGTACTTC
many NA TRBJ2-7 TRBV12-3/TRBV12-4 CASSRSRGQYF TGTGCCAGCAGTCGGAGCCGCGGGCAGTACTTC
NA NA TRBJ1-2 TRBV12-3/TRBV12-4 CASSLVLLGYTF TGTGCCAGCAGTTTAGTTTTGCTTGGCTACACCTTC
NA TRBD1 TRBJ2-5 TRBV6-1 CASSVGTGISQYF TGTGCCAGCAGTGTCGGGACAGGGATAAGCCAGTACTTC
many TRBD1 TRBJ1-5 TRBV5-1 CASSPGQASNQPQHF TGCGCCAGCAGCCCAGGACAGGCTAGCAATCAGCCCCAGCATTTT
many NA TRBJ1-1 TRBV6-5 CASSYEGRNTEAFF TGTGCCAGCAGTTACGAGGGGCGGAACACTGAAGCTTTCTTT
NA NA TRBJ2-7 TRBV6-1 CASSRLEGGHEQYF TGTGCCAGCAGTCGCCTGGAGGGCGGACACGAGCAGTACTTC
many NA TRBJ2-7 TRBV20-1 CSAREARYEQYF TGCAGTGCTAGAGAGGCTAGATACGAGCAGTACTTC
many NA TRBJ1-1 TRBV27 CASSFGPITEAFF TGTGCCAGCAGTTTTGGCCCGATCACTGAAGCTTTCTTT
many NA TRBJ1-1 TRBV3-1 CASSQAIGSHTEAFF TGTGCCAGCAGCCAAGCTATCGGGAGCCACACTGAAGCTTTCTTT
many TRBD1 TRBJ1-2 TRBV18 CASSPRTGHYGYTF TGTGCCAGCTCACCTAGGACAGGGCACTATGGCTACACCTTC
many NA TRBJ1-1 TRBV20-1 CSATRDGDTEAFF TGCAGTGCCACTAGGGACGGAGACACTGAAGCTTTCTTT
many TRBD2 TRBJ2-7 TRBV3-1 CASTQGGYEQYF TGTGCCAGCACCCAGGGAGGGTACGAGCAGTACTTC
many TRBD1 TRBJ1-2 TRBV7-6 CASSPPGQPPTDF TGTGCCAGCAGCCCACCGGGACAGCCTCCGACGGACTTC
many TRBD1 TRBJ1-5 TRBV6-2/TRBV6-3 CASSYPTGFFNQPQHF TGTGCCAGCAGTTACCCGACAGGGTTCTTCAATCAGCCCCAGCATTTT
many NA TRBJ2-7 TRBV19 CASSRQPSYEQYF TGTGCCAGTAGTCGTCAGCCTTCCTACGAGCAGTACTTC